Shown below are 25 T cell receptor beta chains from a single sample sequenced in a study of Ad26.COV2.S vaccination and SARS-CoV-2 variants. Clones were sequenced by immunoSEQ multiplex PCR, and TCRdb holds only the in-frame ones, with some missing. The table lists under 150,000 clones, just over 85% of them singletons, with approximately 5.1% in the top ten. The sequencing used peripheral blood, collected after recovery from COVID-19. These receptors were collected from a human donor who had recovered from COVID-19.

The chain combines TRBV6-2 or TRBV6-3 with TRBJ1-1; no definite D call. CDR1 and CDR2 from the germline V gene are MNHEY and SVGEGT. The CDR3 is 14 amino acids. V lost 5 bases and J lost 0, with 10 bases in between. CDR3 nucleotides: TGTGCCAGCAGTACGACGGAAATGAACACTGAAGCTTTCTTT. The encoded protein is CASSTTEMNTEAFF.

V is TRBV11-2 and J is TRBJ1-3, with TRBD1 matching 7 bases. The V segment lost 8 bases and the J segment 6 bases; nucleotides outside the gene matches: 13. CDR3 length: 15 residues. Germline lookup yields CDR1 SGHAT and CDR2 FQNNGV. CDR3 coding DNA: TGTGCCAGCCAAAGGATACAGGGGCGTTTAAACACCATATATTTT. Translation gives CASQRIQGRLNTIYF.

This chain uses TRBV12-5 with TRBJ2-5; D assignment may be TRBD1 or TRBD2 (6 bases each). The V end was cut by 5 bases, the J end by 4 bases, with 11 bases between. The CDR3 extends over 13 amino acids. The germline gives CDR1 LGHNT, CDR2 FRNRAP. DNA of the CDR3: TGTGCTAGTGGTCCACAGGGAGGAGAGACCCAGTACTTC. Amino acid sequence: CASGPQGGETQYF.

This CDR3 is CASSYEGLLKHEQYF. The CDR3 DNA follows: TGTGCCAGCAGCTATGAAGGACTCCTAAAACACGAGCAGTACTTC. The chain combines TRBV6-5 with TRBJ2-7, with D perhaps TRBD2 (5 bases). The CDR3 sequence is 15 residues long. CDR1 MNHEY and CDR2 SVGAGI come from the germline V gene. With 6 bases removed from V and 5 bases from J, the gap between germline ends came to 20 bases.

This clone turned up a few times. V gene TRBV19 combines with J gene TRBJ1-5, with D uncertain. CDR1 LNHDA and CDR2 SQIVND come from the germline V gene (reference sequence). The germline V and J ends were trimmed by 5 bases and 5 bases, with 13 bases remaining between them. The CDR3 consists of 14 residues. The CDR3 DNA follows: TGTGCCAGTAGTCGACGGGGAGAGGATCAGCCCCAGCATTTT. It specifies CASSRRGEDQPQHF.

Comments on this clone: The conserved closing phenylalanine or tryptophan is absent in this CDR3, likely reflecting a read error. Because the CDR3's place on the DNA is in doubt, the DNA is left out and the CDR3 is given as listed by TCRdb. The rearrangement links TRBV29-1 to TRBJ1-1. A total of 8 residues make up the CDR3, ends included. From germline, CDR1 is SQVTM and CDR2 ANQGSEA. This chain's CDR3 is CSADGTLH.

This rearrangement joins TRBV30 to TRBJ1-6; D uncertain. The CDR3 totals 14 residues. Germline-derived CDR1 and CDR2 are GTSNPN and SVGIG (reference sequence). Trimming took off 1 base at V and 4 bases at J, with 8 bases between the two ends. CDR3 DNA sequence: TGTGCCTGGAGTGGTTACGTGTATAATTCACCCCTCCACTTT. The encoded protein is CAWSGYVYNSPLHF.

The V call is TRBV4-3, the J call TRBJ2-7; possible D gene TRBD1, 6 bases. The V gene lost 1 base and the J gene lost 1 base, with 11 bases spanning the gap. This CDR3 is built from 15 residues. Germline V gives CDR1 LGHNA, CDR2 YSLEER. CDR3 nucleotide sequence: TGCGCCAGCAGCCAAGGCAGACAGGCTTCCTACGAGCAGTACTTC. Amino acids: CASSQGRQASYEQYF.

CDR3 in amino acids: CASSLDYIEGYNEQFF. In nucleotides, the CDR3 is TGTGCCAGCAGCTTAGATTATATCGAGGGATACAATGAGCAGTTCTTC. This sequence joins TRBV7-9 and TRBJ2-1; maybe TRBD2 (5 bases). The germline V and J ends were trimmed by 1 base and 4 bases, with 14 bases remaining between them. The length of the CDR3 is 16 residues. Germline V CDR1 and CDR2: SEHNR, FQNEAQ (reference sequence).

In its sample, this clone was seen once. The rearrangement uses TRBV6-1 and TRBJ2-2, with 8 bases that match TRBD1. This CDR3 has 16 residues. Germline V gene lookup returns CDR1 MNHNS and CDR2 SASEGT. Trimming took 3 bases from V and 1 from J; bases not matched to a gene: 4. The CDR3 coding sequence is TGTGCCAGCAGTGAGACAGGGACAGGGAACACCGGGGAGCTGTTTTTT. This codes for CASSETGTGNTGELFF.

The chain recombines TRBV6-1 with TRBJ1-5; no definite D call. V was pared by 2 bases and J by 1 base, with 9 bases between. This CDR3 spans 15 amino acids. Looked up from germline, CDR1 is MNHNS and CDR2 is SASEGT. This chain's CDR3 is CASSERGRSNQPQHF. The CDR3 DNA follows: TGTGCCAGCAGTGAACGGGGTAGAAGCAATCAGCCCCAGCATTTT.

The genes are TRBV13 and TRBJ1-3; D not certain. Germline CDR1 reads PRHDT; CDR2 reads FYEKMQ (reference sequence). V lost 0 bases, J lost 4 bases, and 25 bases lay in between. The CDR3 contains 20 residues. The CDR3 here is CASSLGPSQSDPVSGNTIYF. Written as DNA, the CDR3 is TGTGCCAGCAGCTTAGGGCCCTCTCAGAGCGACCCTGTCTCCGGAAACACCATATATTTT.

CDR3 sequence reads: CASSPGRSTDTQYF. The CDR3 bases are TGTGCCAGCTCACCGGGACGATCCACAGATACGCAGTATTTT. The V call is TRBV18, the J call TRBJ2-3; D may be TRBD1 or TRBD2 (5 bases each). Germline CDR1 is KGHSH and CDR2 is LQKENI. The germline V and J ends were trimmed by 3 bases and 2 bases, with 9 bases remaining between them. The CDR3 has 14 residues.

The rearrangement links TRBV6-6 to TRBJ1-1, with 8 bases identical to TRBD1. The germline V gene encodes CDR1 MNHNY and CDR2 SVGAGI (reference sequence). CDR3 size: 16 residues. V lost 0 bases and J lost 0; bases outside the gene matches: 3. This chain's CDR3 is CASSYSPGGMNTEAFF. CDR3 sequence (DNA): TGTGCCAGCAGTTACTCGCCAGGGGGCATGAACACTGAAGCTTTCTTT.

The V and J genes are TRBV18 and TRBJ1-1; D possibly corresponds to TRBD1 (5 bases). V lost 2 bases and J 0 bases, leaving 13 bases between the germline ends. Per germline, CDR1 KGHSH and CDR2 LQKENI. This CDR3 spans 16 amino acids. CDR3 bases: TGTGCCAGCTCACCAGTTCAGGGCAATATGAACACTGAAGCTTTCTTT. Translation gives CASSPVQGNMNTEAFF.

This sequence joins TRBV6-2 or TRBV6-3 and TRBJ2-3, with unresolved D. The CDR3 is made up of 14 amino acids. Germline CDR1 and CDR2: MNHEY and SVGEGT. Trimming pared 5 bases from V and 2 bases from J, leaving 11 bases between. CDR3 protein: CASSAAAYTDTQYF. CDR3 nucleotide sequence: TGTGCCAGCAGTGCCGCGGCATACACAGATACGCAGTATTTT.

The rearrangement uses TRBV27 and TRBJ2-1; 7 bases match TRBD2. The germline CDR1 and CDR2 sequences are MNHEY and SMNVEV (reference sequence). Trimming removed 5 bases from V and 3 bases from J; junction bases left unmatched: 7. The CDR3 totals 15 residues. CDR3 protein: CASSSTGTNYNEQFF. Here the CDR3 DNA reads TGTGCCAGCAGTAGCACCGGGACTAACTACAATGAGCAGTTCTTC.

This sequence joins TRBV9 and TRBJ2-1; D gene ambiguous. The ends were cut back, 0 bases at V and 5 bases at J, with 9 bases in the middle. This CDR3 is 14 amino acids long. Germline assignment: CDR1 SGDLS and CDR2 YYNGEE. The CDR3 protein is CASSVAPSNNEQFF. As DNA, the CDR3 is TGTGCCAGCAGCGTAGCCCCCTCAAACAATGAGCAGTTCTTC.

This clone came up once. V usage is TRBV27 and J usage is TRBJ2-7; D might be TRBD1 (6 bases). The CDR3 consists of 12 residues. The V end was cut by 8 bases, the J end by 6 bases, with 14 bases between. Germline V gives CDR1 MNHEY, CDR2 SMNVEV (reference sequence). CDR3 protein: CASANTGSEQYF. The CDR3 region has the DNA TGTGCCAGCGCTAATACAGGGTCCGAGCAGTACTTC.

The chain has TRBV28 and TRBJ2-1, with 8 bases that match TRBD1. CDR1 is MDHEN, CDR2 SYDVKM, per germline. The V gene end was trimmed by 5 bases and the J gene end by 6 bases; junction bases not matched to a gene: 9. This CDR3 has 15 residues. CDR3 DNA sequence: TGTGCCAGCAGTCCTTCAGGGGGCGAAGTCAATGAGCAGTTCTTC. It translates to CASSPSGGEVNEQFF.

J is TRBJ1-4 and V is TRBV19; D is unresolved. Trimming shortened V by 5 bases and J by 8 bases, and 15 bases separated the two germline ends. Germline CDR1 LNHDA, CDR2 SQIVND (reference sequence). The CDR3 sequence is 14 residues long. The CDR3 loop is CASSPTGPPEKLFF. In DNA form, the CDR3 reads TGTGCCAGTAGTCCTACCGGGCCTCCAGAAAAACTGTTTTTT.

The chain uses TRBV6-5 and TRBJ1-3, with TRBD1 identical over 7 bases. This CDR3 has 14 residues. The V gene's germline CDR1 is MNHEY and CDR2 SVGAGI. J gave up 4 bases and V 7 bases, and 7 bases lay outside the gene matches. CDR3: CASTSGTVGNTIYF. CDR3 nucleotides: TGTGCCAGCACTAGCGGGACAGTAGGAAACACCATATATTTT.

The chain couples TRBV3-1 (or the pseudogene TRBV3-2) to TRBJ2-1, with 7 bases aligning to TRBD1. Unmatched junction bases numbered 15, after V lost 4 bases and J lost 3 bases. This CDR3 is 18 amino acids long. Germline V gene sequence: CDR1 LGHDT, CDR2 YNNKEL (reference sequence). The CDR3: CASSPTQGTSVIYNEQFF. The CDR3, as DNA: TGTGCCAGCAGCCCGACACAGGGGACCTCTGTAATCTACAATGAGCAGTTCTTC.

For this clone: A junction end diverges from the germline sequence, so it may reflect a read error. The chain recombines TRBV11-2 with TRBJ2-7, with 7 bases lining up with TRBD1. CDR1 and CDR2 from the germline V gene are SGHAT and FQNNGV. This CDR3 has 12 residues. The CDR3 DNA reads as TGTGCCAGCAGCTTGGGACAGAGACCAACAGTCTTC. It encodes CASSLGQRPTVF. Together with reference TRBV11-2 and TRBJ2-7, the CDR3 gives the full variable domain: EAGVAQSPRYKIIEKRQSVAFWCNPISGHATLYWYQQILGQGPKLLIQFQNNGVVDDSQLPKDRFSAERLKGVDSTLKIQPAKLEDSAVYLCASSLGQRPTVFGPGTRLTVT.

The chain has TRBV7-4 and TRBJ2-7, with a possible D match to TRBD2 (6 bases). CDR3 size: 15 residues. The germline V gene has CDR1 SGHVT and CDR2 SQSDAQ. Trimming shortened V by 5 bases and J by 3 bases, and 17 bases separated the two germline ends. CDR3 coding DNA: TGTGCCAGCAGCCCAGCGTCCATGGGACTCTACGAGCAGTACTTC. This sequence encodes CASSPASMGLYEQYF. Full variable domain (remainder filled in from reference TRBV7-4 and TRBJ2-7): GAGVSQSPRYKVAKRGRDVALRCDSISGHVTLYWYRQTLGQGSEVLTYSQSDAQRDKSGRPSGRFSAERPERSVSTLKIQRTEQGDSAVYLCASSPASMGLYEQYFGPGTRLTVT.